One sample yielded the 23 T cell receptor beta chains listed below, sequenced in a study of beta chain features in type 1 diabetes. Study findings and constraints: Type 1 diabetes patients had moderately but significantly shorter TCRB CDR3s in all four CD4+ subsets.

For these TCRs, the target antigens are not known. Sequenced material consisted of expressed TCRB transcripts (all of the isolated RNA was reverse transcribed). The repertoire was sequenced with immunoSEQ multiplex PCR; TCRdb's copy has only in-frame clones and lacks some. The sample has around 120,000 clones, approximately 15% seen once. Sequencing used central memory CD4+ T cells from blood. Receptors were obtained from a young man with type 1 diabetes.

The chain links TRBV30 to TRBJ1-5; D gene ambiguous. Trimming took 3 bases from V and 4 from J, leaving 16 bases between them. Per the germline V gene, CDR1 is GTSNPN and CDR2 is SVGIG (reference sequence). This CDR3 contains 15 residues. The DNA for the CDR3 is TGTGCCTGGAGCGTAATCGGCAGGAATAATCAGCCCCAGCATTTT. It translates to CAWSVIGRNNQPQHF.

The rearrangement uses TRBV5-4 and TRBJ1-2, with 7 bases that match TRBD1. The J segment lost 4 bases and the V segment lost 4 bases, leaving 10 bases of the junction unmatched. The CDR3 contains 15 residues. From germline, CDR1 is SGHNT and CDR2 YYREEE (reference sequence). The DNA of the CDR3 is TGTGCCAGCAGCCCCTTGGACAGGTCAACCTATGGCTACACCTTC. Translation gives CASSPLDRSTYGYTF.

This clone has a handful of counts. A read error is possible here, since a much larger clone lies one base away. This chain uses TRBV30 with TRBJ1-2; 10 bases are a match to TRBD1. The trim removed 4 bases at V and 2 bases at J, leaving 1 base unmatched. The CDR3 totals 13 residues. Looked up from germline, CDR1 is GTSNPN and CDR2 is SVGIG (reference sequence). The CDR3 reads CAWKGQGNYGYTF. CDR3 nucleotides: TGTGCCTGGAAGGGACAGGGGAACTATGGCTACACCTTC.

This clone was observed a few times. CDR3 protein: CASSQASGYYGYTF. DNA for the CDR3: TGTGCCAGCAGCCAAGCTAGCGGCTACTATGGCTACACCTTC. This chain links TRBV7-2 with TRBJ1-2; D is unresolved. The CDR3 consists of 14 residues. The germline V gene encodes CDR1 SGHTA and CDR2 FQGNSA. V was trimmed by 5 bases and J by 3 bases, leaving 13 bases between them.

The sample holds a few counts of this clone. The CDR3 DNA reads as TGTGCCATCAGTAGCTCGACAGGGGAGGAGACCCAGTACTTC. This translates into CAISSSTGEETQYF. The genes are TRBV10-3 and TRBJ2-5; TRBD1 agrees at 8 bases. The CDR3 spans 14 residues. V trimming: 5 bases; J trimming: 5 bases; junction bases outside the gene matches: 7. From germline, CDR1 is ENHRY and CDR2 SYGVKD.

This clone turned up a few times. This chain uses TRBV5-1 with TRBJ2-7; TRBD2 aligns across 7 bases. This CDR3 is 16 amino acids long. The V gene's germline CDR1 is SGHRS and CDR2 YFSETQ. V lost 6 bases, J lost 5 bases, and 17 bases stayed unmatched. In DNA, the CDR3 is TGCGCCAGCAAGGGCGGAGCGGGACTTTTACTCCACGAGCAGTACTTC. Protein: CASKGGAGLLLHEQYF. The whole variable domain, filled in from reference TRBV5-1 and TRBJ2-7, reads KAGVTQTPRYLIKTRGQQVTLSCSPISGHRSVSWYQQTPGQGLQFLFEYFSETQRNKGNFPGRFSGRQFSNSRSEMNVSTLELGDSALYLCASKGGAGLLLHEQYFGPGTRLTVT.

V usage is TRBV27 and J usage is TRBJ2-2; D gene unclear. The CDR3 sequence is 13 residues long. Per germline, CDR1 MNHEY and CDR2 SMNVEV (reference sequence). The V gene lost 1 base and the J gene lost 2 bases, with 2 bases spanning the gap. CDR3 DNA sequence: TGTGCCAGCAGTTTATACAACACCGGGGAGCTGTTTTTT. Its protein product is CASSLYNTGELFF.

This clone was counted a few times. The V and J genes are TRBV30 and TRBJ1-1; a weak D match, TRBD1 (5 bases). CDR1 and CDR2 (germline): GTSNPN, SVGIG (reference sequence). The CDR3 is 14 residues long. CDR3 protein: CGGTVYSPNTEAFF. In DNA form, the CDR3 reads TGTGGGGGGACGGTTTACAGCCCGAACACTGAAGCTTTCTTT.

The chain couples TRBV30 to TRBJ1-5, with D unresolved. The germline CDR1 and CDR2 sequences are GTSNPN and SVGIG (reference sequence). V was cut by 0 bases and J by 4 bases, with 7 bases left in between. The CDR3 covers 13 residues. This CDR3 reads CAWSVWGNQPQHF. The CDR3 bases are TGTGCCTGGAGTGTATGGGGAAATCAGCCCCAGCATTTT.

This clone was seen a few times. The chain is built from TRBV6-5 and TRBJ2-7; D possibly matches TRBD1 or TRBD2 (5 bases each). V shed 4 bases and J shed 2 bases, with 9 bases lying between them. The length of the CDR3 is 13 residues. Germline loops: CDR1 MNHEY, CDR2 SVGAGI. CDR3 loop: CASSSSGPYEQYF. In DNA form, the CDR3 reads TGTGCCAGCAGTTCATCGGGGCCCTACGAGCAGTACTTC.

The V and J genes are TRBV29-1 and TRBJ2-7; no clear D. Trimming removed 7 bases from V and 3 bases from J, with 13 bases in between. Germline loops: CDR1 SQVTM, CDR2 ANQGSEA. CDR3 length: 12 residues. CDR3 sequence: CSAYSGYYEQYF. The CDR3 coding sequence is TGCAGCGCCTATTCGGGCTACTACGAGCAGTACTTC.

The chain links TRBV6-5 to TRBJ1-5; perhaps TRBD1 as D (6 bases). V shed 4 bases and J shed 4 bases, with 11 bases lying between them. Germline V lookup: CDR1 MNHEY, CDR2 SVGAGI. The length of the CDR3 is 14 residues. The CDR3 sequence is CASSSSTGNQPQHF. CDR3 DNA: TGTGCCAGCAGTTCCTCCACAGGGAATCAGCCCCAGCATTTT.

The chain couples TRBV29-1 to TRBJ1-1; D gene uncertain. Deletions cut 3 bases from V and 6 bases from J, with 14 bases between. CDR3 length: 13 amino acids. The germline V gene has CDR1 SQVTM and CDR2 ANQGSEA. The CDR3 nucleotides are TGCAGCGTTGACGAAGGTGGGAGGGCTGAAGCTTTCTTT. Protein product: CSVDEGGRAEAFF. The whole variable domain, remainder taken from reference TRBV29-1 and TRBJ1-1, is SAVISQKPSRDICQRGTSLTIQCQVDSQVTMMFWYRQQPGQSLTLIATANQGSEATYESGFVIDKFPISRPNLTFSTLTVSNMSPEDSSIYLCSVDEGGRAEAFFGQGTRLTVV.

This clone was recorded a few times. The CDR3 here is CASSVSGTRETQYF. As DNA, the CDR3 is TGTGCCAGCAGCGTAAGCGGGACGAGAGAGACCCAGTACTTC. The gene calls are TRBV9 and TRBJ2-5, with 7 bases aligning to TRBD2. V lost 1 base to trimming and J lost 4 bases; unmatched junction nucleotides: 4. Germline CDR1 SGDLS, CDR2 YYNGEE. The CDR3 is 14 residues long. The whole variable domain, remainder taken from reference TRBV9 and TRBJ2-5, is DSGVTQTPKHLITATGQRVTLRCSPRSGDLSVYWYQQSLDQGLQFLIQYYNGEERAKGNILERFSAQQFPDLHSELNLSSLELGDSALYFCASSVSGTRETQYFGPGTRLLVL.

This clone was detected only a few times. The chain uses TRBV6-5 and TRBJ1-2; 10 bases agree with TRBD1. The CDR3 totals 16 residues. V shed 2 bases, J shed 4 bases, and the junction held 7 bases outside the gene matches. Germline-derived CDR1 and CDR2 are MNHEY and SVGAGI. The CDR3 coding sequence is TGTGCCAGCAGTTACATTTGGACAGGGGGTAGCTATGGCTACACCTTC. This sequence encodes CASSYIWTGGSYGYTF.

The table lists this clone with a few counts. V is TRBV4-2 and J is TRBJ2-5, with D perhaps TRBD1 or TRBD2 (5 bases each). V gave up 3 bases and J gave up 5 bases, with 19 bases separating them. The CDR3 has 16 residues. Germline CDR1 reads LGHNA; CDR2 reads YNFKEQ. The CDR3 nucleotides read TGTGCCAGCAGCCAGGTCTGGGACGGACAACGGGAGACCCAGTACTTC. This gives the protein CASSQVWDGQRETQYF.

This chain joins TRBV7-9 and TRBJ2-5; 8 bases align to TRBD1. This CDR3 region has 17 residues. The trim removed 5 bases at V and 3 bases at J, leaving 14 bases unmatched. Germline-derived CDR1 and CDR2 are SEHNR and FQNEAQ (reference sequence). The CDR3 protein is CASSGRDRPRGEETQYF. The DNA for the CDR3 is TGTGCCAGCAGCGGCCGGGACAGGCCCCGCGGGGAAGAGACCCAGTACTTC.

This chain uses TRBV29-1 with TRBJ2-5; 7 nucleotides align to TRBD2. Trimming at V came to 5 bases and at J to 2 bases, leaving 5 bases not matched to a gene. CDR1 is SQVTM, CDR2 ANQGSEA, per germline. The CDR3 covers 13 residues. The CDR3 loop reads CSVLRGGQETQYF. DNA for the CDR3: TGCAGCGTTCTACGCGGGGGACAAGAGACCCAGTACTTC. The full variable domain, in which reference TRBV29-1 and TRBJ2-5 provide the parts outside the CDR3, is SAVISQKPSRDICQRGTSLTIQCQVDSQVTMMFWYRQQPGQSLTLIATANQGSEATYESGFVIDKFPISRPNLTFSTLTVSNMSPEDSSIYLCSVLRGGQETQYFGPGTRLLVL.

This clone was observed a few times. This chain connects TRBV6-5 to TRBJ2-5; a weak D match, TRBD1 (6 bases). Trimming removed 5 bases from V and 5 bases from J, with 18 bases in between. This CDR3 has 15 residues. The V gene's germline CDR1 is MNHEY and CDR2 SVGAGI. The CDR3 is CASSPSDRHTETQYF. For the CDR3, the DNA is TGTGCCAGCAGTCCGTCGGACAGACACACGGAGACCCAGTACTTC.

The V call is TRBV7-9, the J call TRBJ1-2, with TRBD1 identical over 8 bases. The V segment lost 4 bases and the J segment 5 bases; nucleotides outside the gene matches: 6. CDR3 length: 14 residues. Germline CDR1 SEHNR, CDR2 FQNEAQ (reference sequence). The CDR3 coding sequence is TGTGCCAGCAGCTCAGGACAGGGAGAATATGGCTACACCTTC. This translates into CASSSGQGEYGYTF.

The CDR3 nucleotides read TGTGCCTGGAGTGAACTGAAGACGCAGTATTTT. It specifies CAWSELKTQYF. This chain uses TRBV30 with TRBJ2-3; the D is unclear. This CDR3 spans 11 amino acids. Germline loops: CDR1 GTSNPN, CDR2 SVGIG (reference sequence). Trimming stripped 1 base from V and 9 bases from J, with 8 bases between.

In its sample, this clone was seen a few times. The chain employs TRBV28 and TRBJ2-6; D is ambiguous. This CDR3 has 14 residues. Deletions cut 4 bases from V and 1 base from J, with 5 bases between. Per the germline V gene, CDR1 is MDHEN and CDR2 is SYDVKM. The CDR3 DNA reads TGTGCCAGCAGTTGGGGTTCTGGGGCCAACGTCCTGACTTTC. This translates into CASSWGSGANVLTF.

J is TRBJ2-3 and V is TRBV10-3; D may correspond to TRBD1 or TRBD2 (5 bases each). V shed 4 bases and J shed 4 bases, with 12 bases lying between them. The CDR3 covers 14 residues. CDR1 is ENHRY, CDR2 SYGVKD, per germline. CDR3 region: CAISGQTGPDTQYF. CDR3 DNA: TGTGCCATCAGTGGACAGACGGGGCCAGATACGCAGTATTTT.